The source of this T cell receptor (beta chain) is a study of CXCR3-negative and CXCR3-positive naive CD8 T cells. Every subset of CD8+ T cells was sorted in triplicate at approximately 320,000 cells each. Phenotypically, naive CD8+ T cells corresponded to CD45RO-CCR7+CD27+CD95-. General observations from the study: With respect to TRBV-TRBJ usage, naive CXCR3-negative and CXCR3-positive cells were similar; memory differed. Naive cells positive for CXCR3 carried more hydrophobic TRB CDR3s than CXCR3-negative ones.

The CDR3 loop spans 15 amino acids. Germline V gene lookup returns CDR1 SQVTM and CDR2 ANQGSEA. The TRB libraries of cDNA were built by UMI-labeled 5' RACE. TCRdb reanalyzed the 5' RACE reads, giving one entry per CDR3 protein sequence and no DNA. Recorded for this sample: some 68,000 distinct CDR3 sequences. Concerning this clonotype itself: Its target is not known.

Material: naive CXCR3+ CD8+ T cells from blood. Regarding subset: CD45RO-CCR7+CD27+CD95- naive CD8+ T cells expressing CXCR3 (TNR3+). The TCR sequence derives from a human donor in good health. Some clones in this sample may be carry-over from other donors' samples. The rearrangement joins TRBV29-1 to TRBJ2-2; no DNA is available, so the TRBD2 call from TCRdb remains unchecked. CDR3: CSVEERESNTGELFF.